What follows are 9 T cell receptor beta chains derived from one specimen sequenced in a study of cytomegalovirus exposure and HLA in healthy donors. 60 Vbeta and 13 Jbeta primers were used in PCR. Libraries were prepared by immunoSEQ multiplex PCR; TCRdb keeps only in-frame clonotypes and omits some of them. Of about 170,000 clones in the sample, 60% to 75% were seen once. Material: PBMCs. The receptors derive from a woman between 45 and 65 years old in good health and CMV-seropositive.

The chain uses TRBV4-1 and TRBJ2-7, with D perhaps TRBD1 (5 bases). The CDR3 loop spans 13 amino acids. Trimming pared 6 bases from V and 2 bases from J, leaving 11 bases between. The V gene's germline CDR1 is MGHRA and CDR2 YSYEKL. In DNA, the CDR3 is TGCGCCAGCAGTGAGGACACCACCTACGAGCAGTACTTC. Its protein is CASSEDTTYEQYF.

V is TRBV9 and J is TRBJ1-2; D gene ambiguous. Germline V gene lookup returns CDR1 SGDLS and CDR2 YYNGEE. V dropped 3 bases and J dropped 4 bases, with 13 bases sitting between them. The CDR3 spans 14 residues. CDR3 region: CASSALRDPYGYTF. The CDR3 DNA reads as TGTGCCAGCAGCGCCCTTAGAGATCCCTATGGCTACACCTTC.

The V and J genes are TRBV7-9 and TRBJ2-5; no clear D gene. Trimming took off 1 base at V and 1 base at J, with 7 bases between the two ends. CDR1 SEHNR and CDR2 FQNEAQ come from the germline V gene (reference sequence). This CDR3 is 14 amino acids long. In DNA, the CDR3 is TGTGCCAGCAGCTTAGACTCCCGCCAAGAGACCCAGTACTTC. Its protein product is CASSLDSRQETQYF.

The rearrangement links TRBV6-5 to TRBJ2-7; 8 bases agree with TRBD1. The CDR3 is 14 residues long. J lost 4 bases, V lost 8 bases, and 10 bases had no gene match. In germline, CDR1 is MNHEY, CDR2 SVGAGI. The CDR3 spells CASVKTGEPYEQYF. DNA for the CDR3: TGTGCCAGCGTTAAGACAGGGGAACCTTACGAGCAGTACTTC.

J is TRBJ2-1 and V is TRBV30; 15 nucleotides match TRBD2. J lost 10 bases, V lost 4 bases, and 5 bases had no gene match. CDR3 length: 14 residues. Germline assignment: CDR1 GTSNPN and CDR2 SVGIG (reference sequence). CDR3 DNA: TGTGCCTGGACGCGCGGGACTAGCGGGGGGGAGCAGTTCTTC. It translates to CAWTRGTSGGEQFF.

The table lists this clone with a few counts. The J gene is TRBJ1-1, the V gene TRBV4-2; TRBD1 agrees at 9 bases. Germline V gene lookup returns CDR1 LGHNA and CDR2 YNFKEQ. V lost 6 bases to trimming and J lost 3 bases; unmatched junction nucleotides: 14. The CDR3 is 17 amino acids. CDR3 in DNA: TGTGCCAGCAGGAGGGGACAGGGTGAAACTGGGGACACTGAAGCTTTCTTT. Its translation: CASRRGQGETGDTEAFF.

In its sample, this clone was seen a few times. The chain carries TRBV4-2 and TRBJ2-5; 13 nucleotides match TRBD2. The V gene end was trimmed by 2 bases and the J gene end by 1 base; junction bases not matched to a gene: 4. Germline CDR1 reads LGHNA; CDR2 reads YNFKEQ. The CDR3 length is 17 residues. DNA for the CDR3: TGTGCCAGCAGCCAAACTACTAGCGGGGGGGGCCAAGAGACCCAGTACTTC. Encoded protein: CASSQTTSGGGQETQYF.

This clone was recorded a few times. The CDR3 bases are TGTGCCAGCAGGGACAGGGCGCGGACTGAAGCTTTCTTT. It is translated as CASRDRARTEAFF. The chain has TRBV27 and TRBJ1-1; TRBD1 matches at 8 bases. With V trimmed by 6 bases and J by 5 bases, 5 bases remained unmatched. The CDR3 sequence is 13 residues long. CDR1 is MNHEY and CDR2 is SMNVEV in the germline V gene (reference sequence).

The rearrangement uses TRBV10-1 and TRBJ2-2; D is perhaps TRBD2 (5 bases). Germline CDR1 WNHNN, CDR2 SYGVQD (reference sequence). The CDR3 contains 13 residues. The ends were cut back, 6 bases at V and 6 bases at J, with 11 bases in the middle. The CDR3 DNA reads as TGCGCCAGCAGCTACACTAGTCCCGGGGAGCTGTTTTTT. This translates into CASSYTSPGELFF.